Described below is a single T cell receptor beta chain sequence and its context. Its antigen is still unknown. This sample was included in a study of shared clonotypes between healthy human individuals. Sequencing was performed with immunoSEQ multiplex PCR; in TCRdb, only in-frame clones are kept and a portion is missing. The data hold 500,000 to 650,000 clones, with around three quarters observed a single time. Study-level findings and limits: How much donors shared clonotypes was expected to be affected by sequencing depth. What limited the represented genetic and exposure-history diversity was the small number of donors.

The source is a woman aged 40 to 49 in good health. Some clones in this sample may be carry-over from other donors' samples. The sequenced sample consisted of PBMCs.

CDR3 residues: CATGGGKTNNQPQHF. As DNA, the CDR3 is TGTGCCACGGGAGGGGGGAAGACGAACAATCAGCCCCAGCATTTT. The J gene is TRBJ1-5, the V gene TRBV19; tentatively, D is TRBD1 (6 bases). This CDR3 contains 15 residues. V shed 10 bases and J shed 3 bases, with 19 bases lying between them. Germline CDR1 is LNHDA and CDR2 is SQIVND (reference sequence).